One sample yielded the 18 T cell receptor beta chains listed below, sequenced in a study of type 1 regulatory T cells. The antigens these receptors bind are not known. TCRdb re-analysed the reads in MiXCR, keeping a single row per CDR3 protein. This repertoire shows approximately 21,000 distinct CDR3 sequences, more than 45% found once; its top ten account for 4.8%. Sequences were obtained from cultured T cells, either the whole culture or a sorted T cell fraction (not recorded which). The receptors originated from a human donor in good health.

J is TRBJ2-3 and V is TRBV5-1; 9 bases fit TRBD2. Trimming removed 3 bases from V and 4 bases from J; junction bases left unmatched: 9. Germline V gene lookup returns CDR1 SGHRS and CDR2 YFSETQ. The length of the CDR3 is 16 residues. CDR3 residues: CASSSRWRGGPDTQYF. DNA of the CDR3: TGCGCCAGCAGCTCGAGGTGGCGGGGGGGCCCAGATACGCAGTATTTT.

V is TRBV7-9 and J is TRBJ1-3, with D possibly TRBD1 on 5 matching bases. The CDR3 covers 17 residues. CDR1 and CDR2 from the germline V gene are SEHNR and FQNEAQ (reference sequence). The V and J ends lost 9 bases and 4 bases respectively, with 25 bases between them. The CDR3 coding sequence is TGTGCCAGGACGCGAATTCCGACGGGGCTCCAGGGAAACACCATATATTTT. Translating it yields CARTRIPTGLQGNTIYF.

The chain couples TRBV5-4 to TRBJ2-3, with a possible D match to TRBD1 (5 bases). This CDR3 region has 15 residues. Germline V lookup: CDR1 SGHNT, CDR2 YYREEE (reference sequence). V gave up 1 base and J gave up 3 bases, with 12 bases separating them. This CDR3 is CASSLNPRATDTQYF. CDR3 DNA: TGTGCCAGCAGCTTGAATCCCAGGGCAACAGATACGCAGTATTTT.

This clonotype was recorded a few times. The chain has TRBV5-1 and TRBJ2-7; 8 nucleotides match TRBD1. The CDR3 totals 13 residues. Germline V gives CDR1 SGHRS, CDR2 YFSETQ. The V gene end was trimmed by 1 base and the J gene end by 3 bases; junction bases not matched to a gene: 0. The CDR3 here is CASSLTGGYEQYF. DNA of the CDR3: TGCGCCAGCAGCTTGACAGGGGGCTACGAGCAGTACTTC.

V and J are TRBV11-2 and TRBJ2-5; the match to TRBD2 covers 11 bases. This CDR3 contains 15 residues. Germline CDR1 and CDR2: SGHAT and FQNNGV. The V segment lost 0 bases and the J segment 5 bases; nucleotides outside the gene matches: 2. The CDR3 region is CASSLERLAGETQYF. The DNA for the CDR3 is TGTGCCAGCAGCTTAGAGAGACTAGCGGGGGAGACCCAGTACTTC.

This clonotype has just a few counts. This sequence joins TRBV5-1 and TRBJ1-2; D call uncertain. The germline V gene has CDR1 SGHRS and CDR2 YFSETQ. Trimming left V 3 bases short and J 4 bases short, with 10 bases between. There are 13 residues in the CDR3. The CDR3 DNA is TGCGCCAGCAGCTCGGGAAACGTCTATGGCTACACCTTC. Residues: CASSSGNVYGYTF.

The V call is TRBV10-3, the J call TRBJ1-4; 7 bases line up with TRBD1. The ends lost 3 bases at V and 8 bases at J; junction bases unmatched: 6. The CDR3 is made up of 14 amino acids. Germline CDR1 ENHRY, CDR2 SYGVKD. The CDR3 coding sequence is TGTGCCATCAGTGACGGGACAGTAAGCGAAAAACTGTTTTTT. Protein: CAISDGTVSEKLFF.

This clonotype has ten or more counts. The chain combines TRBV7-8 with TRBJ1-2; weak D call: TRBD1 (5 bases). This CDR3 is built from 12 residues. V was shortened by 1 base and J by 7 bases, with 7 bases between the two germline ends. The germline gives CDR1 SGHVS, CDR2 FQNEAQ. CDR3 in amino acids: CASSLGGAGYTF. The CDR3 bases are TGTGCCAGCAGCTTAGGAGGGGCTGGCTACACCTTC.

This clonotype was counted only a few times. CDR3 DNA sequence: TGCGCCAGCAGCGAAGTCTGGTTAGCGGACCCCTACAATGAGCAGTTCTTC. Translation gives CASSEVWLADPYNEQFF. The V and J genes are TRBV4-1 and TRBJ2-1; possibly TRBD2 for D (6 bases). CDR3 length: 17 amino acids. V lost 5 bases and J lost 2, with 19 bases in between. Germline V CDR1 and CDR2: MGHRA, YSYEKL.

CDR3 amino acids: CASTARDPGMGTGELFF. CDR3 coding DNA: TGCGCCAGCACCGCCCGGGACCCAGGGATGGGCACCGGGGAGCTGTTTTTT. The chain recombines TRBV5-1 with TRBJ2-2, with D perhaps being TRBD1 or TRBD2 (5 bases each). V lost 6 bases, J lost 4 bases, and 22 bases lay in between. The length of the CDR3 is 17 residues. Germline V gene data show CDR1 as SGHRS and CDR2 as YFSETQ.

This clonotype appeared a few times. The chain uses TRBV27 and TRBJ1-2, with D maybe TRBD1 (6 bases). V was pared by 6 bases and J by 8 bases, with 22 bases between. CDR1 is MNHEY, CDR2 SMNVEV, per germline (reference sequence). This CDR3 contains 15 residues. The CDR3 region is CASSVIGTSVGGYTF. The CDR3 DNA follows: TGTGCCAGCAGCGTAATTGGGACATCTGTAGGGGGCTACACCTTC.

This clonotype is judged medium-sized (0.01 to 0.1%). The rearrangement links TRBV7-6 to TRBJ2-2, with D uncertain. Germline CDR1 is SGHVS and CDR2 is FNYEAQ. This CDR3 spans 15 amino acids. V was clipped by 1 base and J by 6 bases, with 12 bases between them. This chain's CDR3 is CASSLEVFGAGELFF. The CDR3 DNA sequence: TGTGCCAGCAGCTTAGAAGTTTTTGGGGCCGGGGAGCTGTTTTTT.

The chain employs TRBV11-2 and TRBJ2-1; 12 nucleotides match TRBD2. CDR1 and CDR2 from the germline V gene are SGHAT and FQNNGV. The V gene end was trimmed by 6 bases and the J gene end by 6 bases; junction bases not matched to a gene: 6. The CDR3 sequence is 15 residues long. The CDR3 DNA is TGTGCCAGCAGACCTAGCGGGGGGGCAGGCAATGAGCAGTTCTTC. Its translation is CASRPSGGAGNEQFF.

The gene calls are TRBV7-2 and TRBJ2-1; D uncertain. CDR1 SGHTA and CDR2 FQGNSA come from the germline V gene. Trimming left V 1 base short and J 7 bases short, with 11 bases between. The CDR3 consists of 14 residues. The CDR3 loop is CASSLGRGPNEQFF. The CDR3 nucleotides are TGTGCCAGCAGCTTAGGACGTGGACCTAATGAGCAGTTCTTC.

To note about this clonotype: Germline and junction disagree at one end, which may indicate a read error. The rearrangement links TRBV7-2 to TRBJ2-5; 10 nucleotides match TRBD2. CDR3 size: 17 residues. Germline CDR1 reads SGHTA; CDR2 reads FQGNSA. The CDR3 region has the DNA TGTGTCAGCAGCCACGGGGCTAGCGGGGGCCTCCGGGAGACCCAGTACTTC. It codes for CVSSHGASGGLRETQYF.

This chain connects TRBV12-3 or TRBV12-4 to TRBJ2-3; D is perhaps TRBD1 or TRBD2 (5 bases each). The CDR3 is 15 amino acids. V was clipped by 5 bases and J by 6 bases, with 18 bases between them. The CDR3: CASSDLGTRYDTQYF. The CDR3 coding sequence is TGTGCCAGCAGTGACCTCGGGACCCGCTATGATACGCAGTATTTT.

For the CDR3, the DNA is TGCGCCAGCACAGCGGGGGGGGGTTTCACTGAAGCTTTCTTT. Protein product: CASTAGGGFTEAFF. The rearrangement joins TRBV5-1 to TRBJ1-1, with D perhaps TRBD1 (5 bases). CDR1 SGHRS and CDR2 YFSETQ come from the germline V gene. The CDR3 runs 14 residues. The germline V and J ends were trimmed by 6 bases and 4 bases, with 16 bases remaining between them.

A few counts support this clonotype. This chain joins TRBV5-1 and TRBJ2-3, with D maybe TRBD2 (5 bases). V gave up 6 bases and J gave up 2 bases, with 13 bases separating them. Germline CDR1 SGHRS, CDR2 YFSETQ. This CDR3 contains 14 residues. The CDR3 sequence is CASNERGYTDTQYF. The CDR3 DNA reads TGCGCCAGCAACGAACGGGGATACACAGATACGCAGTATTTT.